This T cell receptor (beta chain) was obtained from a study of CD8 T cells in Susac syndrome. Random-hexamer reverse transcription was applied to roughly 0.45 to 1 ug RNA. By means of immunoSEQ multiplex PCR, TCR beta CDR3 spanning 54 Vbeta and 13 Jbeta underwent amplification. TCRdb re-called the immunoSEQ multiplex PCR reads through MiXCR, storing one row per CDR3 protein. The sample includes approximately 300,000 distinct CDR3 sequences, around 85% of them seen just once. V lost 0 bases and J 5 bases, leaving 8 bases between the germline ends. The CDR3 consists of 13 residues. Looked up from germline, CDR1 is MNHEY and CDR2 is SVGAGI.

The sequenced sample consisted of CD8+ T cells from PBMCs. The rearrangement links TRBV6-5 to TRBJ2-7, with D hard to call. This receptor was taken from a human donor with multiple sclerosis. The CDR3 protein is CASSYSRINEQYF. CDR3 DNA: TGTGCCAGCAGTTACTCGCGAATAAACGAGCAGTACTTC.